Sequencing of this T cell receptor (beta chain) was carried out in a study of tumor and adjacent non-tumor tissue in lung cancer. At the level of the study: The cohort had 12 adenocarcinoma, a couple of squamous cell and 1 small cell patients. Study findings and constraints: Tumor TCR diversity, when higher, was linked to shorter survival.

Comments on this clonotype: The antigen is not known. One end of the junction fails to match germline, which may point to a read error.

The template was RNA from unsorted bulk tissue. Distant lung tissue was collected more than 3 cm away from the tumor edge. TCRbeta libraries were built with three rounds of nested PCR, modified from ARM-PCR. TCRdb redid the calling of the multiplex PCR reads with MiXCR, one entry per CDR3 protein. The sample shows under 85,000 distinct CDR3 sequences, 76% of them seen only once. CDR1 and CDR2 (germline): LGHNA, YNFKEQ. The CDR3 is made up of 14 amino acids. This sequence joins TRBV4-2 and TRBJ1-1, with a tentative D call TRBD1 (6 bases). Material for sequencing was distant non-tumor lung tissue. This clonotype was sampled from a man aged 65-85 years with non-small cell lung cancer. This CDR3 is CASSLGQTNTEASF. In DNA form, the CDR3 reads TGTGCCAGCAGCTTGGGACAAACGAACACTGAAGCTTCCTTT.